The 18 T cell receptor beta chains presented below share a single source sample, sequenced in a study of identical twins. Using its own MiXCR run on the 5' RACE reads, TCRdb lists one record per CDR3 protein. In the table there are approximately 700,000 distinct CDR3 sequences, 15% to 20% of which are singletons. The sample was also reused in another study, on T cells expressing NK-cell markers.

Sequencing was performed on PBMCs. These receptors were collected from a woman aged 18-29 years in good health.

The chain has TRBV3-1 and TRBJ2-5; TRBD1 agrees at 8 bases. The CDR3 consists of 15 residues. V gave up 0 bases and J gave up 4 bases; unmatched junction bases: 4. CDR1 and CDR2 (germline): LGHDT, YNNKEL (reference sequence). The CDR3 sequence is CASSQDTRGPETQYF. In DNA, the CDR3 is TGTGCCAGCAGCCAAGATACCAGGGGGCCAGAGACCCAGTACTTC.

This clonotype was observed a few times. The chain recombines TRBV10-3 with TRBJ2-1; either TRBD1 or TRBD2 may fit D (5 bases each). V was shortened by 11 bases and J by 9 bases, with 17 bases between the two germline ends. The CDR3 has 12 residues. Germline V gene data show CDR1 as ENHRY and CDR2 as SYGVKD. This CDR3 is CAVQGAGLEQFF. CDR3 nucleotide sequence: TGTGCCGTCCAGGGAGCAGGGCTTGAGCAGTTCTTC.

The chain has TRBV7-9 and TRBJ2-1; weak D call: TRBD1 (5 bases). The CDR3 consists of 12 residues. CDR1 and CDR2 (germline): SEHNR, FQNEAQ (reference sequence). The ends were cut back, 6 bases at V and 8 bases at J, with 11 bases in the middle. The CDR3 is CASRPGPHEQFF. CDR3 DNA sequence: TGTGCCAGCAGACCAGGGCCCCATGAGCAGTTCTTC.

This clonotype has only a few counts. The V call is TRBV29-1, the J call TRBJ2-7, with D hard to call. From germline, CDR1 is SQVTM and CDR2 ANQGSEA. CDR3 length equals 12 residues. Trimming removed 4 bases from V and 2 bases from J, with 9 bases in between. CDR3 residues: CSVGSAAYEQYF. The CDR3 DNA sequence: TGCAGCGTTGGGTCAGCAGCCTACGAGCAGTACTTC.

This clonotype was observed at least ten times. V is TRBV27 and J is TRBJ2-2; TRBD1 agrees at 7 bases. The CDR3 spans 18 residues. Per germline, CDR1 MNHEY and CDR2 SMNVEV (reference sequence). Trimming cost V 8 bases and J 0 bases; bases outside gene matches: 15. The CDR3 loop reads CASRSRKGGGTNTGELFF. As DNA, the CDR3 is TGTGCCAGCCGCTCTAGGAAAGGGGGCGGAACGAACACCGGGGAGCTGTTTTTT.

Details on this clonotype: Mismatch with germline at one junction end may stem from a read error. This chain links TRBV20-1 with TRBJ1-5; 11 bases are a match to TRBD1. This CDR3 contains 15 residues. The V gene's germline CDR1 is DFQATT and CDR2 SNEGSKA (reference sequence). The CDR3 protein is CSARRTGGVGQLQHF. The CDR3 nucleotides are TGCAGTGCTAGAAGGACAGGGGGCGTCGGTCAGCTCCAGCATTTT.

This chain links TRBV12-3 or TRBV12-4 with TRBJ1-1; D gene unclear. V lost 5 bases, J lost 3 bases, and 10 bases lay in between. This CDR3 has 13 residues. CDR3 protein: CASSPRKYTEAFF. In DNA, the CDR3 is TGTGCCAGCAGTCCTAGGAAGTACACTGAAGCTTTCTTT.

The chain links TRBV20-1 to TRBJ2-5; no clear D. The CDR3 covers 14 residues. The V gene's germline CDR1 is DFQATT and CDR2 SNEGSKA (reference sequence). Trimming removed 6 bases at V and 4 bases at J, with 18 bases between. The CDR3 region has the DNA TGCAGTGCCGCTGGGTTTTGGTCAGGAGAGACCCAGTACTTC. As protein: CSAAGFWSGETQYF.

This clonotype was seen at least ten times. The chain has TRBV12-3 or TRBV12-4 and TRBJ1-1, with TRBD1 as a possible D gene (5 bases). With 5 bases removed from V and 3 bases from J, the gap between germline ends came to 13 bases. There are 14 residues in the CDR3. The CDR3 protein is CASSMRQTDTEAFF. The CDR3 DNA reads TGTGCCAGCAGTATGCGACAGACTGACACTGAAGCTTTCTTT.

The CDR3 loop is CASGLRTGPYEQYF. In DNA form, the CDR3 reads TGTGCCAGCGGCTTAAGAACGGGGCCCTACGAGCAGTACTTC. This sequence joins TRBV12-3 or TRBV12-4 and TRBJ2-7; possibly TRBD1 or TRBD2 for D (5 bases each). The CDR3 covers 14 residues. V shed 8 bases and J shed 2 bases, with 16 bases lying between them.

This clonotype has just a few counts. The gene calls are TRBV12-3 or TRBV12-4 and TRBJ2-7; TRBD1 agrees at 11 bases. The CDR3 covers 14 residues. The junction had 8 bases not matched to a gene; V was cut back by 6 bases and J by 7 bases. This CDR3 reads CASSPGQGEKEQYF. The CDR3 DNA sequence: TGTGCCAGCAGCCCGGGACAGGGGGAAAAAGAGCAGTACTTC.

This clonotype was found a few times. The chain carries TRBV7-9 and TRBJ1-4; TRBD1 aligns across 7 bases. This CDR3 has 15 residues. Germline V CDR1 and CDR2: SEHNR, FQNEAQ (reference sequence). V trimming: 6 bases; J trimming: 3 bases; junction bases outside the gene matches: 7. CDR3 loop: CASSQTGYPNEKLFF. CDR3 bases: TGTGCCAGCAGTCAGACAGGGTATCCTAATGAAAAACTGTTTTTT.

The chain is built from TRBV5-5 and TRBJ2-7; no reliable D call. CDR1 is SGHKS, CDR2 YYEKEE, per germline (reference sequence). V was shortened by 2 bases and J by 4 bases, with 16 bases between the two germline ends. The CDR3 is made up of 15 amino acids. The DNA for the CDR3 is TGTGCCAGCAGCTTCAAGGGCCAGGAAGTTTACGAGCAGTACTTC. This encodes CASSFKGQEVYEQYF.

In regard to this clonotype: An end of the junction differs from the germline gene, which may be a read error. This sequence joins TRBV29-1 and TRBJ2-3, with TRBD2 identical over 9 bases. Germline loops: CDR1 SQVTM, CDR2 ANQGSEA. The CDR3 is made up of 14 amino acids. The CDR3 reads CSVEAGGRTDTQYF. CDR3 DNA sequence: TGCAGCGTAGAAGCGGGGGGACGCACAGATACGCAGTATTTT.

This clonotype was counted between two and nine times. The genes are TRBV29-1 and TRBJ1-1; D may be TRBD1 (6 bases). V lost 6 bases and J 0 bases, leaving 11 bases between the germline ends. The CDR3 spans 13 residues. Germline V gene sequence: CDR1 SQVTM, CDR2 ANQGSEA. The CDR3, as DNA: TGCAGCGTGGACAGTCACCTGAACACTGAAGCTTTCTTT. As protein: CSVDSHLNTEAFF.

This clonotype has more than one count but fewer than ten. V gene TRBV5-5 combines with J gene TRBJ2-1; TRBD1 agrees at 8 bases. The CDR3 contains 13 residues. The trim removed 4 bases at V and 7 bases at J, leaving 4 bases unmatched. Germline V gives CDR1 SGHKS, CDR2 YYEKEE (reference sequence). The CDR3 DNA is TGTGCCAGCAGCCCGGGACAGGAGAATGAGCAGTTCTTC. Translation gives CASSPGQENEQFF.

The chain is built from TRBV27 and TRBJ1-3; TRBD1 matches at 8 bases. The germline V gene has CDR1 MNHEY and CDR2 SMNVEV (reference sequence). The CDR3 contains 14 residues. Unmatched junction bases numbered 6, after V lost 11 bases and J lost 0 bases. CDR3 bases: TGTGCCTACAACAGGGGGTCCTCTGGAAACACCATATATTTT. Translating gives CAYNRGSSGNTIYF.

This clonotype appeared a few times. The V and J genes are TRBV12-5 and TRBJ2-5, with D uncertain. The CDR3 contains 14 residues. Germline V gives CDR1 LGHNT, CDR2 FRNRAP. The V end lost 6 bases, the J end lost 4 bases, and 15 bases lay between the germline ends. Here the CDR3 DNA reads TGTGCTAGTGGCCTCACTCAGGCTAGAGAGACCCAGTACTTC. It codes for CASGLTQARETQYF.